The rows below give T cell receptor beta chains drawn from one sample of a study of blood T cell repertoires in COVID-19. Method: immunoSEQ multiplex PCR; TCRdb's copy keeps in-frame clones and lacks some. The table includes tens of thousands of clones, roughly 80% detected once. Sequencing input: peripheral blood. The receptors were gathered from a woman of 80 years or more with acute or convalescent COVID-19. Both conserved end residues are part of each CDR3. A D gene is named only where the DNA matches it firmly. Size tells how often a clone was seen (once, few, many) or the class of an expanded clone, and some rows leave it out.

abundance: NA; d_gene: NA; j_gene: TRBJ2-2; v_gene: TRBV7-8; CDR3nt: TGTGCCAGCAGCTTAGTCGGCGGGTCGAACACCGGGGAGCTGTTTTTT; CDR3aa: CASSLVGGSNTGELFF
abundance: NA; d_gene: TRBD1; j_gene: TRBJ1-5; v_gene: TRBV6-1; CDR3nt: TGTGCCAGCAGTGAAATGGGACAGGGGACTTTCTTCGGTCAGCCCCAGCATTTT; CDR3aa: CASSEMGQGTFFGQPQHF
abundance: NA; d_gene: NA; j_gene: TRBJ2-5; v_gene: TRBV5-6; CDR3nt: TGTGCCAGCAGCTTGTTTCCCGAGCAAGAGACCCAGTACTTC; CDR3aa: CASSLFPEQETQYF
abundance: NA; d_gene: NA; j_gene: TRBJ2-1; v_gene: TRBV10-2; CDR3nt: TGCGCCAGCAGTGGGAGCGGCAATGAGCAGTTCTTC; CDR3aa: CASSGSGNEQFF
abundance: few; d_gene: TRBD1; j_gene: TRBJ1-2; v_gene: TRBV2; CDR3nt: TGTGCCACCGTGACAGGGCTCCACTATGGCTACACCTTC; CDR3aa: CATVTGLHYGYTF
abundance: NA; d_gene: TRBD2; j_gene: TRBJ2-7; v_gene: TRBV7-3; CDR3nt: TGTGCCAGCAGCCCTTCGGGACTAGCGGGAGACGAGCAGTACTTC; CDR3aa: CASSPSGLAGDEQYF
abundance: NA; d_gene: NA; j_gene: TRBJ1-4; v_gene: TRBV5-4; CDR3nt: TGTGCCAGCAGCCCCACGGGGGGACATGCAACTAATGAAAAACTGTTTTTT; CDR3aa: CASSPTGGHATNEKLFF
abundance: few; d_gene: TRBD2; j_gene: TRBJ2-5; v_gene: TRBV5-1; CDR3nt: TGCGCCAGCAGCTTGGGATGGCGGGGGAAAGAGACCCAGTACTTC; CDR3aa: CASSLGWRGKETQYF
abundance: NA; d_gene: TRBD2; j_gene: TRBJ2-5; v_gene: TRBV29-1; CDR3nt: TGCAGCGCTGAGACTAGCATGGGTGAGACCCAGTACTTC; CDR3aa: CSAETSMGETQYF
abundance: once; d_gene: NA; j_gene: TRBJ1-1; v_gene: TRBV4-1; CDR3nt: TGCGCCAGCAGTCCGGGGGAGTACTCCACTGAAGCTTTCTTT; CDR3aa: CASSPGEYSTEAFF
abundance: NA; d_gene: TRBD1; j_gene: TRBJ1-5; v_gene: TRBV3-1/TRBV3-2; CDR3nt: TGTGCCAGCAGCCAAGATCCCAGGGGGGAGAGAAGGAGCAATCAGCCCCAGCATTTT; CDR3aa: CASSQDPRGERRSNQPQHF
abundance: NA; d_gene: NA; j_gene: TRBJ2-3; v_gene: TRBV5-6; CDR3nt: TGTGCCAGCAGCGCGACCCGAGGGTGGGGGCGCGGGAGCACAGATACGCAGTATTTT; CDR3aa: CASSATRGWGRGSTDTQYF
abundance: NA; d_gene: NA; j_gene: TRBJ2-5; v_gene: TRBV5-1; CDR3nt: TGCGCCAGCAGCTTGGGGATACAGCCCGAGACCCAGTACTTC; CDR3aa: CASSLGIQPETQYF
abundance: NA; d_gene: NA; j_gene: TRBJ1-1; v_gene: TRBV5-1; CDR3nt: TGCGCCAGCAGCTTGGCCGGGACTGTGAACACTGAAGCTTTCTTT; CDR3aa: CASSLAGTVNTEAFF
abundance: NA; d_gene: TRBD1; j_gene: TRBJ2-3; v_gene: TRBV25-1; CDR3nt: TGTGCCAGCAGCCGGGACAGGGGGGTCTGGATGAGCACAGATACGCAGTATTTT; CDR3aa: CASSRDRGVWMSTDTQYF
abundance: once; d_gene: NA; j_gene: TRBJ1-2; v_gene: TRBV30; CDR3nt: TGTGCCTGGAGTGTAGATGGGGCGCGGTATGGCTACACCTTC; CDR3aa: CAWSVDGARYGYTF
abundance: NA; d_gene: NA; j_gene: TRBJ2-5; v_gene: TRBV11-2; CDR3nt: TGTGCCAGCAGCTACCTTATTACTACCAAGCAAGAGACCCAGTACTTC; CDR3aa: CASSYLITTKQETQYF
abundance: NA; d_gene: NA; j_gene: TRBJ2-1; v_gene: TRBV5-4; CDR3nt: TGTGCCAGCAGCTTTCCGCAGAATGAGCAGTTCTTC; CDR3aa: CASSFPQNEQFF
abundance: NA; d_gene: TRBD2; j_gene: TRBJ2-2; v_gene: TRBV6-5; CDR3nt: TGTGCCAGCATTGCGGGACTAACCGGGGAGCTGTTTTTT; CDR3aa: CASIAGLTGELFF
abundance: NA; d_gene: TRBD1; j_gene: TRBJ2-7; v_gene: TRBV6-5; CDR3nt: TGTGCCAGCAGTTACGGGACAGGGGGCGAGCAGTACTTC; CDR3aa: CASSYGTGGEQYF
abundance: NA; d_gene: NA; j_gene: TRBJ1-1; v_gene: TRBV13; CDR3nt: TGTGCCAGCAGCTTACGGGTTGCGGCTGAAGCTTTCTTT; CDR3aa: CASSLRVAAEAFF
abundance: NA; d_gene: NA; j_gene: TRBJ2-5; v_gene: TRBV7-8; CDR3nt: TGTGCCAGCAGCGATAGGGGGTCAGAGACCCAGTACTTC; CDR3aa: CASSDRGSETQYF
abundance: NA; d_gene: TRBD1; j_gene: TRBJ1-3; v_gene: TRBV9; CDR3nt: TGTGCCAGCAGCGCTCAACAGGGGGGTGGAAACACCATATATTTT; CDR3aa: CASSAQQGGGNTIYF
abundance: NA; d_gene: TRBD1; j_gene: TRBJ1-2; v_gene: TRBV29-1; CDR3nt: TGCAGCGTTCCGGGACAGGGAGTTTCTGGCTACACCTTC; CDR3aa: CSVPGQGVSGYTF
abundance: NA; d_gene: NA; j_gene: TRBJ1-5; v_gene: TRBV7-9; CDR3nt: TGTGCCAGCAGCCAAAGCTATAGCAATCAGCCCCAGCATTTT; CDR3aa: CASSQSYSNQPQHF
abundance: NA; d_gene: TRBD2; j_gene: TRBJ2-2; v_gene: TRBV2; CDR3nt: TGTGCCAGCAGACCGGGACTAGCGGTTTCCGGGGAGCTGTTTTTT; CDR3aa: CASRPGLAVSGELFF
abundance: NA; d_gene: NA; j_gene: TRBJ2-7; v_gene: TRBV19; CDR3nt: TGTGCCAGTAGTAGCCAGGGTACTTACGAGCAGTACTTC; CDR3aa: CASSSQGTYEQYF
abundance: NA; d_gene: NA; j_gene: TRBJ1-1; v_gene: TRBV3-1/TRBV3-2; CDR3nt: TGTGCCAGCAGCCAAGGGGGGGGATGGGCTTTCTTT; CDR3aa: CASSQGGGWAFF
abundance: NA; d_gene: NA; j_gene: TRBJ2-5; v_gene: TRBV9; CDR3nt: TGTGCCAGCAGCGTTGGAGGTCAAGAGACCCAGTACTTC; CDR3aa: CASSVGGQETQYF
abundance: NA; d_gene: NA; j_gene: TRBJ2-3; v_gene: TRBV10-1; CDR3nt: TGCGCCAGCAGTGACCTCGGGACAGATACGCAGTATTTT; CDR3aa: CASSDLGTDTQYF
abundance: NA; d_gene: NA; j_gene: TRBJ2-5; v_gene: TRBV5-1; CDR3nt: TGCGCCAGCAAGGCAGGGTCTAATCAAGAGACCCAGTACTTC; CDR3aa: CASKAGSNQETQYF
abundance: once; d_gene: TRBD2; j_gene: TRBJ2-3; v_gene: TRBV5-1; CDR3nt: TGCGCCAGCAGCCTCGACCTAGCGGGAGCGGGAGATACGCAGTATTTT; CDR3aa: CASSLDLAGAGDTQYF
abundance: once; d_gene: NA; j_gene: TRBJ1-1; v_gene: TRBV24-1; CDR3nt: TGTGCCACCAGTACTGGACCTCAAGGGGCTGAAGCTTTCTTT; CDR3aa: CATSTGPQGAEAFF
abundance: NA; d_gene: NA; j_gene: TRBJ1-1; v_gene: TRBV6-6; CDR3nt: TGTGCCAGCAGTGGACTGGGGGGAGCTTTCTTT; CDR3aa: CASSGLGGAFF
abundance: NA; d_gene: NA; j_gene: TRBJ1-2; v_gene: TRBV3-1/TRBV3-2; CDR3nt: TGTGCCAGCAGCCAAGTAAGTACGGTTCAATCGTGGAGAGGCTACACCTTC; CDR3aa: CASSQVSTVQSWRGYTF
abundance: NA; d_gene: NA; j_gene: TRBJ2-3; v_gene: TRBV29-1; CDR3nt: TGCAGCGCTGAGGAGGGAAATACGCAGTATTTT; CDR3aa: CSAEEGNTQYF